Following are 9 T cell receptor beta chains from one sample sequenced in a study of CD8 T cells in Susac syndrome. An input of about 0.5 to 1 ug of RNA was subjected to reverse transcription using random hexamers. TCRdb redid the calling of the immunoSEQ multiplex PCR reads with MiXCR, one entry per CDR3 protein. Among roughly 200,000 distinct CDR3 sequences listed, almost 96% were seen once. Specimen: CD4+ T cells from PBMCs. Receptors were obtained from a human donor with multiple sclerosis.

The rearrangement joins TRBV9 to TRBJ1-6; D not resolved. Trimming left V 0 bases short and J 8 bases short, with 6 bases between. Germline assignment: CDR1 SGDLS and CDR2 YYNGEE. This CDR3 has 13 residues. The DNA for the CDR3 is TGTGCCAGCAGCGTAGCTCCGGATTCACCCCTCCACTTT. Translation gives CASSVAPDSPLHF.

The chain joins TRBV6-5 to TRBJ2-1, with TRBD2 matching 13 bases. Germline CDR1 MNHEY, CDR2 SVGAGI. The CDR3 spans 15 residues. The trim removed 6 bases at V and 8 bases at J, leaving 7 bases unmatched. The CDR3 protein is CASRGTSGGAHEQFF. The CDR3 DNA sequence: TGTGCCAGCAGAGGTACTAGCGGGGGGGCTCATGAGCAGTTCTTC.

The genes are TRBV30 and TRBJ2-5, with D unresolved. In germline, CDR1 is GTSNPN, CDR2 SVGIG (reference sequence). The CDR3 spans 12 residues. The germline V and J ends were trimmed by 2 bases and 7 bases, with 11 bases remaining between them. This CDR3 reads CAWSLDRATQYF. Here the CDR3 DNA reads TGTGCCTGGAGTTTGGACCGGGCGACCCAGTACTTC.

The chain carries TRBV25-1 and TRBJ2-7; 9 bases line up with TRBD1. The CDR3 covers 15 residues. Germline V gives CDR1 MGHDK, CDR2 SYGVNS. V lost 6 bases and J lost 5; bases outside the gene matches: 11. CDR3 residues: CASRTPGTGINEQYF. The CDR3 nucleotides are TGTGCCAGCAGAACGCCCGGGACAGGGATCAACGAGCAGTACTTC.

The CDR3 here is CASSLVWTGEEETQYF. DNA of the CDR3: TGTGCCAGCAGCTTAGTCTGGACAGGGGAGGAAGAGACCCAGTACTTC. The chain recombines TRBV7-8 with TRBJ2-5, with 9 positions matching TRBD1. Germline values: CDR1 SGHVS, CDR2 FQNEAQ. V lost 1 base to trimming and J lost 3 bases; unmatched junction nucleotides: 6. CDR3 size: 16 residues.

CDR3 protein: CASSTSLIGKLFF. In DNA, the CDR3 is TGTGCCAGCAGCACATCCCTTATCGGAAAACTGTTTTTT. V and J are TRBV14 and TRBJ1-4, with D unclear. CDR3 length: 13 residues. The germline V and J ends were trimmed by 5 bases and 10 bases, with 14 bases remaining between them. The germline V gene encodes CDR1 SGHDN and CDR2 FVKESK.

The chain links TRBV20-1 to TRBJ2-1; TRBD2 agrees at 8 bases. V lost 4 bases, J lost 1 base, and 6 bases stayed unmatched. The germline V gene has CDR1 DFQATT and CDR2 SNEGSKA (reference sequence). The CDR3 is 15 residues long. In nucleotides, the CDR3 is TGCAGTGCTACTACGGGGGGGCCGTCCTACAATGAGCAGTTCTTC. This sequence encodes CSATTGGPSYNEQFF.

The chain joins TRBV12-3 or TRBV12-4 to TRBJ2-3, with no clear D. The CDR3 totals 13 residues. With 11 bases removed from V and 6 bases from J, the gap between germline ends came to 18 bases. CDR3 protein: CADGRLVSDTQYF. DNA of the CDR3: TGTGCCGACGGGCGTCTTGTATCCGATACGCAGTATTTT.

The chain recombines TRBV7-9 with TRBJ2-7, with a weak D call TRBD1 (6 bases). From germline, CDR1 is SEHNR and CDR2 FQNEAQ (reference sequence). The CDR3 is made up of 16 amino acids. Deletions cut 5 bases from V and 8 bases from J, with 25 bases between. CDR3 nucleotides: TGTGCCAGCAGCCGAATCCAGGGACATCAATTCGGAAAGCAGTACTTC. Translation: CASSRIQGHQFGKQYF.